Sequencing of this T cell receptor beta chain was carried out in a study of neoadjuvant nivolumab and ipilimumab in lung cancer. Comment on this clone: Antigen unknown.

Profiled with immunoSEQ multiplex PCR; TCRdb holds only in-frame clones, not every one. The table has roughly 6,200 clones, around 60% seen once. The study, taken as a whole, reports: From pretherapy to surgery, tumor richness and clonality rose with dual therapy. TCR richness and clonality were higher in tumors than adjacent uninvolved lung. Blood richness before therapy tracked richness in tumors resected after neoadjuvant therapy.

CDR3 length: 12 amino acids. Germline-derived CDR1 and CDR2 are SNHLY and FYNNEI. Trimming stripped 8 bases from V and 3 bases from J, with 10 bases between. The clonotype was recovered from an adult with non-small cell lung cancer. The material sequenced was tumor tissue, taken after neoadjuvant nivolumab, alone or with ipilimumab, at or shortly before surgery. The genes are TRBV2 and TRBJ1-1; TRBD1 is a possible D gene (5 bases). The CDR3 region has the DNA TGTGCCAGCGCCAGGGAGTACACTGAAGCTTTCTTT. Translating gives CASAREYTEAFF.